Listed below are T cell receptor beta chains from one sample, sequenced in a study of response to subunit inactivated influenza vaccine. One entry per CDR3 protein, called by TCRdb with MiXCR from the RT-PCR reads. Of more than 450,000 distinct CDR3 sequences detected, approximately 7.7% appear once; the ten largest clones hold under 15%. The sequences come from PBMCs from blood, collected roughly 24 months after vaccination. The receptors here all came from a man aged 50-75 years who received an inactivated influenza vaccine. The CDR3 runs from the conserved cysteine through the conserved F or W. The order of the fields is clone size, V gene, D gene, J gene, CDR3 protein, CDR3 DNA. D genes are given only for firm matches. Rows give clone size only sometimes, using once, few, many, or a class for an expanded clone.

clone size: -; V gene: TRBV6-2/TRBV6-3; D gene: -; J gene: TRBJ1-2; CDR3 protein: CASSTDGNYGYTF; CDR3 DNA: TGTGCCAGCAGTACGGACGGAAACTATGGCTACACCTTC
clone size: -; V gene: TRBV28; D gene: -; J gene: TRBJ2-1; CDR3 protein: CASRLGTYNEQFF; CDR3 DNA: TGTGCCAGCAGACTAGGGACTTACAATGAGCAGTTCTTC
clone size: few; V gene: TRBV12-3/TRBV12-4; D gene: -; J gene: TRBJ2-7; CDR3 protein: CASSAFPEGEQYF; CDR3 DNA: TGTGCCAGCAGCGCTTTCCCGGAGGGGGAGCAGTACTTC
clone size: many; V gene: TRBV29-1; D gene: TRBD1; J gene: TRBJ1-2; CDR3 protein: CSVRQGHLAGRYTF; CDR3 DNA: TGCAGCGTTCGACAGGGCCACTTGGCAGGGCGCTACACCTTC
clone size: many; V gene: TRBV20-1; D gene: -; J gene: TRBJ2-1; CDR3 protein: CSARAGRGPYNEQFF; CDR3 DNA: TGCAGTGCTAGAGCAGGGCGGGGACCATACAATGAGCAGTTCTTC
clone size: -; V gene: TRBV15; D gene: TRBD2; J gene: TRBJ2-1; CDR3 protein: CATSTDTSGIRNAQFF; CDR3 DNA: TGTGCCACCAGCACCGACACTAGCGGGATCCGTAATGCGCAGTTCTTC
clone size: many; V gene: TRBV10-3; D gene: TRBD2; J gene: TRBJ2-1; CDR3 protein: CAIRPPTSVNEQFF; CDR3 DNA: TGTGCCATCAGACCCCCCACTAGCGTGAATGAGCAGTTCTTC
clone size: many; V gene: TRBV15; D gene: TRBD2; J gene: TRBJ2-1; CDR3 protein: CATSVGLALDEQFF; CDR3 DNA: TGTGCCACCAGCGTAGGACTAGCGTTGGATGAGCAGTTCTTC
clone size: -; V gene: TRBV6-4; D gene: TRBD2; J gene: TRBJ2-1; CDR3 protein: CASSDEAGANEQFF; CDR3 DNA: TGTGCCAGCAGTGACGAAGCGGGAGCTAATGAGCAGTTCTTC
clone size: many; V gene: TRBV3-1; D gene: TRBD1; J gene: TRBJ1-1; CDR3 protein: CASSPGQGDTEAFF; CDR3 DNA: TGTGCCAGCAGCCCCGGACAGGGGGACACTGAAGCTTTCTTT